This paragraph reports one TCR beta chain. Its antigen is not identified. All patients were treatment-naive before thyroid surgery. Germline assignment: CDR1 SGHTA and CDR2 FQGNSA. V shed 6 bases and J shed 0 bases, with 12 bases lying between them. This CDR3 region has 15 residues. TCRdb reassembled clones from the PCR reads with MiXCR. This table holds about 4,000 clones, under 35% found once. This specimen comes from a study of metastatic and nonmetastatic thyroid tumors. About the research overall: Malignant and benign thyroid patients had repertoires compared in peripheral blood and tumor or nodule tissue.

Study-level findings and limits: Benign nodules reportedly had significantly lower TCR beta diversity than malignant thyroid tumors in blood and tumor.

Material for sequencing was adjacent normal tissue. This TCR came from a female donor with papillary thyroid cancer or a benign thyroid nodule (not recorded which). Some clones in this sample may be carry-over from other donors' samples. The chain employs TRBV7-2 and TRBJ1-5; possibly TRBD1 for D (6 bases). CDR3 DNA sequence: TGTGCCAGCAGATTGGACAGCGCTAGCAATCAGCCCCAGCATTTT. Protein: CASRLDSASNQPQHF.